The 27 T cell receptor beta chains below were found in one sample sequenced in a study of shared clonotypes between healthy human individuals (dated by TCRdb to between 2020 and 2021). Receptors were amplified or captured by the immunoSEQ multiplex PCR assay. The immuneACCESS repertoire file appears here via TCRdb, limited to in-frame rearrangements. These files lack a portion of the clones; in checked studies, under half of the deficit traces to unresolved V genes, and the cause of the others is not known. The sample records around 700,000 clones, around three quarters of which are singletons. The top ten clones comprise about 1.8% of the sample. Material for sequencing was memory CD4+ T cells sorted from blood. This sample's cell subset or site label indicates: CD45RA-negative fraction. The receptor source for this set is a woman in her twenties or thirties in good health.

Details on this clone: Other DNA sequences of this sample code for an identical CDR3. J is TRBJ1-5 and V is TRBV19, with 7 nucleotides matching TRBD1. The germline gives CDR1 LNHDA, CDR2 SQIVND (reference sequence). V lost 9 bases to trimming and J lost 2 bases; unmatched junction nucleotides: 7. This CDR3 has 14 residues. CDR3 sequence: CASRTGGGNQPQHF. In nucleotides, the CDR3 is TGTGCCAGCCGGACAGGAGGAGGCAATCAGCCCCAGCATTTT.

A word on this clone: The same CDR3 can be traced to other DNA sequences in this sample. V gene TRBV6-6 combines with J gene TRBJ2-7; tentative D call: TRBD1 (5 bases). The V and J ends lost 2 bases and 4 bases respectively, with 9 bases between them. Germline V gene data show CDR1 as MNHNY and CDR2 as SVGAGI (reference sequence). The CDR3 contains 13 residues. CDR3 amino acids: CASSYGAGYEQYF. The CDR3 nucleotides are TGTGCCAGCAGTTACGGGGCAGGGTACGAGCAGTACTTC.

The chain links TRBV6-1 to TRBJ2-1; TRBD2 might be the D (6 bases). This CDR3 is 16 amino acids long. The germline V and J ends were trimmed by 3 bases and 4 bases, with 16 bases remaining between them. Germline V gene data show CDR1 as MNHNS and CDR2 as SASEGT. CDR3 in DNA: TGTGCCAGCAGTGATAGAGAACTAGCCAATTACAATGAGCAGTTCTTC. Residues: CASSDRELANYNEQFF.

This clone was picked up a small number of times. J is TRBJ2-3 and V is TRBV7-2; tentative D call: TRBD2 (6 bases). The CDR3 has 17 amino acids. Germline values: CDR1 SGHTA, CDR2 FQGNSA. Trimming removed 2 bases from V and 2 bases from J, with 17 bases in between. This CDR3 reads CASSLNPPGLFTDTQYF. CDR3 bases: TGTGCCAGCAGCTTAAACCCTCCGGGACTTTTCACAGATACGCAGTATTTT.

V gene TRBV6-5 combines with J gene TRBJ2-7, with 7 bases lining up with TRBD1. V dropped 2 bases and J dropped 7; count of bases not matched to a gene: 8. CDR1 and CDR2 (germline): MNHEY, SVGAGI. The CDR3 contains 14 residues. DNA for the CDR3: TGTGCCAGCAGTTACGGACAGGTTGCTCGGGAGCAGTACTTC. Translated, it gives CASSYGQVAREQYF.

The genes are TRBV29-1 and TRBJ2-7, with TRBD2 matching 13 bases. With V trimmed by 4 bases and J by 6 bases, 3 bases remained unmatched. The CDR3 is 13 residues long. CDR1 is SQVTM, CDR2 ANQGSEA, per germline. The DNA for the CDR3 is TGCAGCGTTGGACTAGCGGGAGGTGGCGAGCAGTACTTC. Protein: CSVGLAGGGEQYF.

The chain links TRBV7-9 to TRBJ2-7; D is possibly TRBD1 or TRBD2 (5 bases each). CDR1 is SEHNR, CDR2 FQNEAQ, per germline (reference sequence). The CDR3 is 14 amino acids. The germline V and J ends were trimmed by 4 bases and 6 bases, with 16 bases remaining between them. The CDR3 nucleotides read TGTGCCAGCAGCTCCTCCGGGACGCTTCGCGAGCAGTACTTC. Amino acids: CASSSSGTLREQYF.

The gene calls are TRBV7-9 and TRBJ2-4; 7 nucleotides match TRBD2. The CDR3 contains 17 residues. Germline CDR1 and CDR2: SEHNR and FQNEAQ (reference sequence). V lost 0 bases to trimming and J lost 2 bases; unmatched junction nucleotides: 7. The CDR3 loop is CASSLAGGSRTKNIQYF. In DNA form, the CDR3 reads TGTGCCAGCAGCTTAGCTGGCGGGAGTAGAACCAAAAACATTCAGTACTTC.

The chain has TRBV7-1 and TRBJ1-3; 7 bases match TRBD1. TRBV7-1 is an open reading frame whose function is uncertain. The CDR3 has 15 amino acids. After removal of 5 bases from V and 2 bases from J, the junction contained 6 bases not matched to a gene. CDR3 in amino acids: CASSNHRGTGNTIYF. The CDR3 region has the DNA TGTGCCAGCAGCAACCACAGGGGAACTGGAAACACCATATATTTT.

The V gene is TRBV19, the J gene TRBJ1-1; maybe TRBD1 (5 bases). The V and J ends lost 4 bases and 1 base respectively, with 7 bases between them. From germline, CDR1 is LNHDA and CDR2 SQIVND (reference sequence). The CDR3 length is 13 residues. CDR3 DNA sequence: TGTGCCAGTAGTACAGGGTGGAACACTGAAGCTTTCTTT. Its translation is CASSTGWNTEAFF.

This chain links TRBV19 with TRBJ2-3, with unresolved D. The CDR3 contains 18 residues. The germline V gene has CDR1 LNHDA and CDR2 SQIVND (reference sequence). V lost 5 bases and J 0 bases, leaving 21 bases between the germline ends. CDR3 sequence (DNA): TGTGCCAGTAGTCTGGACCCGAGAGGTCCCACTAGCACAGATACGCAGTATTTT. The encoded protein is CASSLDPRGPTSTDTQYF.

The chain has TRBV28 and TRBJ1-2, with D possibly matching TRBD1 (6 bases). Trimming removed 5 bases from V and 7 bases from J, with 14 bases in between. The V gene's germline CDR1 is MDHEN and CDR2 SYDVKM. CDR3 length: 13 residues. CDR3 region: CASSRGFQIGYTF. The CDR3 DNA reads as TGTGCCAGCAGTAGGGGGTTCCAGATTGGCTACACCTTC.

The rearrangement joins TRBV7-2 to TRBJ1-2; no clear D gene. Germline V gene data show CDR1 as SGHTA and CDR2 as FQGNSA. V was pared by 1 base and J by 1 base, with 10 bases between. CDR3 length: 15 amino acids. CDR3 sequence (DNA): TGTGCCAGCAGCTTAGAGTCGGGCAATAACTATGGCTACACCTTC. It is translated as CASSLESGNNYGYTF.

The rearrangement uses TRBV5-1 and TRBJ2-1; 12 bases match TRBD2. Losses at the gene ends were 2 bases for V and 5 bases for J; bases not matched to a gene: 2. The CDR3 is 15 residues long. Germline values: CDR1 SGHRS, CDR2 YFSETQ. This CDR3 reads CASSFGLAGNNEQFF. As DNA, the CDR3 is TGCGCCAGCAGCTTCGGACTAGCGGGAAACAATGAGCAGTTCTTC.

The gene calls are TRBV11-2 and TRBJ1-2; D gene ambiguous. V was cut by 5 bases and J by 7 bases, with 14 bases left in between. Germline V lookup: CDR1 SGHAT, CDR2 FQNNGV. The CDR3 loop spans 13 amino acids. The CDR3 coding sequence is TGTGCCAGCAGCACCGACGCCAGTGCTGGCTACACCTTC. It translates to CASSTDASAGYTF.

The chain joins TRBV14 to TRBJ2-2; D is ambiguous. CDR3 size: 13 residues. CDR1 is SGHDN and CDR2 is FVKESK in the germline V gene. Trimming left V 2 bases short and J 5 bases short, with 6 bases between. The CDR3 sequence is CASSQPITGELFF. The CDR3 region has the DNA TGTGCCAGCAGCCAACCGATTACCGGGGAGCTGTTTTTT.

J is TRBJ1-1 and V is TRBV29-1; D gene unclear. Trimming removed 2 bases from V and 1 base from J, with 8 bases in between. The germline CDR1 and CDR2 sequences are SQVTM and ANQGSEA. The length of the CDR3 is 13 residues. CDR3 protein: CSVERSGNTEAFF. CDR3 DNA sequence: TGCAGCGTTGAAAGATCGGGGAACACTGAAGCTTTCTTT.

This chain joins TRBV2 and TRBJ1-2; D is ambiguous. Germline assignment: CDR1 SNHLY and CDR2 FYNNEI. The CDR3 extends over 13 amino acids. V lost 5 bases and J 8 bases, leaving 15 bases between the germline ends. The CDR3 nucleotides are TGTGCCAGCAGTACCACGGGAGCCCGGGGCTACACCTTC. Amino acid sequence: CASSTTGARGYTF.

V usage is TRBV4-2 and J usage is TRBJ2-1; TRBD2 is a possible D gene (7 bases). CDR3 length equals 17 residues. V was pared by 4 bases and J by 4 bases, with 20 bases between. Germline-derived CDR1 and CDR2 are LGHNA and YNFKEQ. The CDR3 is CASSPGRELQGYNEQFF. The CDR3 region has the DNA TGTGCCAGCAGCCCGGGGCGGGAGCTGCAGGGGTACAATGAGCAGTTCTTC.

This clone was found a few times. V and J are TRBV2 and TRBJ2-7, with 14 bases identical to TRBD2. The ends lost 7 bases at V and 3 bases at J; junction bases unmatched: 8. The CDR3 totals 16 residues. Germline CDR1 reads SNHLY; CDR2 reads FYNNEI. CDR3 DNA sequence: TGTGCCAGCATCAGGGGACTAGCGGGAGAACACTACGAGCAGTACTTC. Its translation: CASIRGLAGEHYEQYF.

The chain links TRBV5-4 to TRBJ2-5; D assignment may be TRBD1 or TRBD2 (5 bases each). This CDR3 comprises 13 residues. Germline-derived CDR1 and CDR2 are SGHNT and YYREEE (reference sequence). The V end was cut by 4 bases, the J end by 1 base, with 8 bases between. The DNA of the CDR3 is TGTGCCAGCAGCGAGGGGATCCAAGAGACCCAGTACTTC. Protein: CASSEGIQETQYF.

The J gene is TRBJ2-5, the V gene TRBV29-1; 8 bases fit TRBD1. The CDR3 has 15 residues. V trimming: 0 bases; J trimming: 5 bases; junction bases outside the gene matches: 8. CDR1 is SQVTM and CDR2 is ANQGSEA in the germline V gene. The CDR3 sequence: CSVEDPAGGTETQYF. CDR3 DNA: TGCAGCGTTGAAGATCCAGCAGGGGGCACGGAGACCCAGTACTTC.

This clone was detected a few times. The rearrangement uses TRBV10-3 and TRBJ1-4; maybe TRBD1 (6 bases). Trimming pared 4 bases from V and 10 bases from J, leaving 25 bases between. The CDR3 contains 17 residues. Germline lookup yields CDR1 ENHRY and CDR2 SYGVKD. DNA of the CDR3: TGTGCCATCAGTGCTTTACCAACACAGCCCCAAGGGGGAAAACTGTTTTTT. As protein: CAISALPTQPQGGKLFF.

This sequence joins TRBV5-1 and TRBJ2-5; 8 nucleotides line up with TRBD1. The CDR3 totals 16 residues. Losses at the gene ends were 4 bases for V and 6 bases for J; bases not matched to a gene: 14. The germline V gene has CDR1 SGHRS and CDR2 YFSETQ. This CDR3 reads CASSNTTGAFIKTQYF. CDR3 nucleotides: TGCGCCAGCAGCAATACGACAGGGGCTTTTATAAAGACCCAGTACTTC.

This chain links TRBV5-4 with TRBJ2-3; 9 bases align to TRBD2. V lost 4 bases, J lost 3 bases, and 12 bases stayed unmatched. CDR1 and CDR2 (germline): SGHNT, YYREEE (reference sequence). This CDR3 spans 17 amino acids. The CDR3 region has the DNA TGTGCCAGCAGCCGCCTAGCGGGATTGATGGGGACAGATACGCAGTATTTT. This encodes CASSRLAGLMGTDTQYF.

The chain combines TRBV11-2 with TRBJ1-2; D remains unclear. CDR3 length: 13 amino acids. V lost 1 base and J lost 2, with 5 bases in between. Germline-derived CDR1 and CDR2 are SGHAT and FQNNGV. This chain's CDR3 is CASSLAQNYGYTF. As DNA, the CDR3 is TGTGCCAGCAGCTTAGCTCAGAACTATGGCTACACCTTC. The full variable domain, with the rest looked up from reference TRBV11-2 and TRBJ1-2, is EAGVAQSPRYKIIEKRQSVAFWCNPISGHATLYWYQQILGQGPKLLIQFQNNGVVDDSQLPKDRFSAERLKGVDSTLKIQPAKLEDSAVYLCASSLAQNYGYTFGSGTRLTVV.

The genes are TRBV27 and TRBJ2-1; 8 bases fit TRBD2. The CDR3 extends over 14 amino acids. CDR1 and CDR2 (germline): MNHEY, SMNVEV (reference sequence). V dropped 4 bases and J dropped 4; count of bases not matched to a gene: 3. The CDR3 is CASSSAGAYNEQFF. DNA for the CDR3: TGTGCCAGCAGTTCAGCGGGGGCATACAATGAGCAGTTCTTC.